The next 20 T cell receptor beta chains were all read from a single sample in a study of control samples from healthy donors and cancer patients. The method was immunoSEQ multiplex PCR; TCRdb's version includes in-frame clones alone and lacks a portion of them. The repertoire holds around 130,000 clones, with 89% as singletons. Sequencing was performed on blood. These receptors were obtained from a man aged 50 to 60 in good health.

The J gene is TRBJ1-2, the V gene TRBV7-9; the match to TRBD1 covers 7 bases. V shed 5 bases, J shed 4 bases, and the junction held 7 bases outside the gene matches. The CDR3 runs to 14 residues. The V gene's germline CDR1 is SEHNR and CDR2 FQNEAQ (reference sequence). The CDR3 nucleotides are TGTGCCAGCAGCACATCGACAGGGACCTATGGCTACACCTTC. The encoded protein is CASSTSTGTYGYTF. The full variable domain, rest sourced from reference TRBV7-9 and TRBJ1-2, is DTGVSQNPRHKITKRGQNVTFRCDPISEHNRLYWYRQTLGQGPEFLTYFQNEAQLEKSRLLSDRFSAERPKGSFSTLEIQRTEQGDSAMYLCASSTSTGTYGYTFGSGTRLTVV.

The rearrangement uses TRBV7-8 and TRBJ1-5, with 7 bases identical to TRBD1. The CDR3 sequence is 17 residues long. CDR1 is SGHVS and CDR2 is FQNEAQ in the germline V gene. V gave up 4 bases and J gave up 4 bases; unmatched junction bases: 13. CDR3 nucleotides: TGTGCCAGCAGCTCCGGGATGACAGGGTCCCTGAATCAGCCCCAGCATTTT. The encoded protein is CASSSGMTGSLNQPQHF.

V is TRBV27 and J is TRBJ1-6; D is ambiguous. Germline CDR1 reads MNHEY; CDR2 reads SMNVEV (reference sequence). Trimming took off 5 bases at V and 12 bases at J, with 11 bases between the two ends. CDR3 length equals 12 residues. The CDR3 region has the DNA TGTGCCAGCAGTCTCCCCGGAGGACCCCTCCACTTT. Protein sequence: CASSLPGGPLHF.

The V gene is TRBV7-9, the J gene TRBJ1-2; D is unclear. V was trimmed by 0 bases and J by 4 bases, leaving 9 bases between them. The germline gives CDR1 SEHNR, CDR2 FQNEAQ (reference sequence). The CDR3 loop spans 14 amino acids. This chain's CDR3 is CASSLAEGSYGYTF. DNA for the CDR3: TGTGCCAGCAGCTTAGCGGAGGGAAGCTATGGCTACACCTTC.

The rearrangement joins TRBV6-6 to TRBJ1-2, with 8 bases that match TRBD1. J lost 5 bases, V lost 4 bases, and 6 bases had no gene match. CDR1 is MNHNY, CDR2 SVGAGI, per germline (reference sequence). The CDR3 consists of 14 residues. CDR3 loop: CASSLTGDVYGYTF. The DNA for the CDR3 is TGTGCCAGCAGTTTGACAGGGGACGTTTATGGCTACACCTTC.

The chain has TRBV19 and TRBJ2-5; unclear D gene. Trimming pared 5 bases from V and 5 bases from J, leaving 12 bases between. Germline V lookup: CDR1 LNHDA, CDR2 SQIVND (reference sequence). The CDR3 covers 13 residues. CDR3 bases: TGTGCCAGTAGTCCGGGTAGGACGGAGACCCAGTACTTC. This gives the protein CASSPGRTETQYF.

In DNA, the CDR3 is TGTGCCAGCAGCACCCCGGGGGGCACAGATACGCAGTATTTT. Translation: CASSTPGGTDTQYF. The chain uses TRBV5-5 and TRBJ2-3; maybe TRBD2 (6 bases). The CDR3 spans 14 residues. Germline V CDR1 and CDR2: SGHKS, YYEKEE (reference sequence). V was clipped by 4 bases and J by 1 base, with 10 bases between them.

CDR3 residues: CAWSAGQGERDTQYF. The DNA of the CDR3 is TGTGCCTGGAGTGCCGGACAGGGGGAGAGGGATACGCAGTATTTT. The chain employs TRBV30 and TRBJ2-3, with TRBD1 identical over 10 bases. The CDR3 extends over 15 amino acids. Germline CDR1 reads GTSNPN; CDR2 reads SVGIG (reference sequence). Trimming at V came to 1 base and at J to 6 bases, leaving 7 bases not matched to a gene.

The chain combines TRBV7-2 with TRBJ1-6; maybe TRBD1 (6 bases). Germline loops: CDR1 SGHTA, CDR2 FQGNSA. The CDR3 spans 16 residues. V was trimmed by 6 bases and J by 5 bases, leaving 17 bases between them. This chain's CDR3 is CASRQRPGTNNSPLHF. CDR3 sequence (DNA): TGTGCCAGCAGGCAACGTCCCGGGACAAATAATTCACCCCTCCACTTT.

The sample holds a few counts of this clone. This CDR3 reads CASSTGTGGTYEQYF. The CDR3, as DNA: TGTGCCAGTAGTACAGGGACAGGGGGGACCTACGAGCAGTACTTC. The rearrangement joins TRBV19 to TRBJ2-7; TRBD1 matches 11 bases. Germline V gene data show CDR1 as LNHDA and CDR2 as SQIVND (reference sequence). Trimming at V came to 4 bases and at J to 2 bases, leaving 4 bases not matched to a gene. The CDR3 spans 15 residues.

The rearrangement joins TRBV5-1 to TRBJ2-7; the D gene is possibly TRBD1 (6 bases). Per germline, CDR1 SGHRS and CDR2 YFSETQ. Trimming left V 0 bases short and J 1 base short, with 11 bases between. The CDR3 is made up of 15 amino acids. The CDR3 DNA is TGCGCCAGCAGCTTGGACAGGGAGCGTTCCTACGAGCAGTACTTC. As protein: CASSLDRERSYEQYF.

This chain links TRBV13 with TRBJ2-2; D not certain. The ends were cut back, 5 bases at V and 1 base at J, with 14 bases in the middle. The CDR3 covers 16 residues. Germline V lookup: CDR1 PRHDT, CDR2 FYEKMQ (reference sequence). The CDR3 DNA reads as TGTGCCAGCAGCCCCGCCGGGCGAATGAACACCGGGGAGCTGTTTTTT. Its translation: CASSPAGRMNTGELFF.

This chain joins TRBV28 and TRBJ1-2, with D possibly being TRBD1 (6 bases). V was clipped by 5 bases and J by 5 bases, with 12 bases between them. The CDR3 sequence is 13 residues long. From germline, CDR1 is MDHEN and CDR2 SYDVKM. The chain's CDR3 is CASSPAQGYGYTF. In nucleotides, the CDR3 is TGTGCCAGCAGTCCGGCACAGGGATATGGCTACACCTTC.

The rearrangement joins TRBV7-2 to TRBJ2-2; 8 positions match TRBD1. This CDR3 is 15 amino acids long. Germline-derived CDR1 and CDR2 are SGHTA and FQGNSA. After removal of 4 bases from V and 6 bases from J, the junction contained 7 bases not matched to a gene. CDR3 protein: CASSSRTGTAGELFF. CDR3 DNA sequence: TGTGCCAGCAGCTCGAGGACAGGGACGGCCGGGGAGCTGTTTTTT.

The chain has TRBV2 and TRBJ1-4; TRBD1 aligns across 11 bases. V was clipped by 4 bases and J by 8 bases; unmatched bases: 6. The germline V gene has CDR1 SNHLY and CDR2 FYNNEI. The CDR3 runs to 15 residues. CDR3 sequence reads: CASSGTGGAREKLFF. The CDR3 DNA is TGTGCCAGCAGTGGGACAGGGGGCGCGAGGGAAAAACTGTTTTTT.

J is TRBJ1-2 and V is TRBV10-3; TRBD1 aligns across 12 bases. Germline V CDR1 and CDR2: ENHRY, SYGVKD. The CDR3 loop spans 13 amino acids. The V and J ends lost 10 bases and 6 bases, in that order; junction bases with no gene match: 6. CDR3 protein: CATGQGAFDGYTF. CDR3 DNA sequence: TGTGCCACGGGACAGGGGGCCTTTGATGGCTACACCTTC.

The gene calls are TRBV27 and TRBJ2-1, with 7 bases identical to TRBD2. With 7 bases clipped from V and 10 bases from J, the junction kept 13 bases outside the gene matches. The CDR3 sequence is 14 residues long. CDR1 MNHEY and CDR2 SMNVEV come from the germline V gene (reference sequence). The CDR3 here is CASTQRDFLGEQFF. CDR3 coding DNA: TGTGCCAGCACCCAGCGGGACTTTTTAGGAGAGCAGTTCTTC.

This sequence joins TRBV6-5 and TRBJ2-3; the D is unclear. Trimming pared 6 bases from V and 2 bases from J, leaving 6 bases between. CDR3 length equals 12 residues. The germline V gene has CDR1 MNHEY and CDR2 SVGAGI. As DNA, the CDR3 is TGTGCCAGCAGGGGGATCACAGATACGCAGTATTTT. Translated, it gives CASRGITDTQYF.

V and J are TRBV19 and TRBJ1-1, with D tentatively TRBD1 (5 bases). CDR3 size: 14 residues. CDR1 and CDR2 from the germline V gene are LNHDA and SQIVND (reference sequence). V lost 3 bases and J lost 0, with 8 bases in between. CDR3 loop: CASSIWGLNTEAFF. The CDR3 DNA reads TGTGCCAGTAGTATTTGGGGCCTGAACACTGAAGCTTTCTTT. The full variable domain, with the rest looked up from reference TRBV19 and TRBJ1-1, is DGGITQSPKYLFRKEGQNVTLSCEQNLNHDAMYWYRQDPGQGLRLIYYSQIVNDFQKGDIAEGYSVSREKKESFPLTVTSAQKNPTAFYLCASSIWGLNTEAFFGQGTRLTVV.

This clone showed up many times. This chain connects TRBV19 to TRBJ1-2; 9 bases align to TRBD1. After removal of 3 bases from V and 8 bases from J, the junction contained 10 bases not matched to a gene. Germline V gives CDR1 LNHDA, CDR2 SQIVND (reference sequence). The CDR3 is 15 amino acids. DNA for the CDR3: TGTGCCAGTAGTATCTGGACAGGGGCTCCGAGGGGCTACACCTTC. Protein: CASSIWTGAPRGYTF.